The 5 T cell receptor beta chains in this list originate from one sample, sequenced in a study of PD-1 blockade in mismatch repair-deficient tumors. Sequencing was performed with immunoSEQ multiplex PCR; in TCRdb, only in-frame clones are kept and a portion is missing. There are about 51,000 clones in the sample; 78% occur only once, and 2.5% to 4% lies in the top ten. The sequenced sample was peripheral blood, obtained 4 weeks after starting pembrolizumab. The receptors come from an adult with mismatch repair-deficient cancer.

The chain combines TRBV4-3 with TRBJ2-3, with 8 bases identical to TRBD2. The CDR3 spans 15 residues. In germline, CDR1 is LGHNA, CDR2 YSLEER. The trim removed 2 bases at V and 1 base at J, leaving 2 bases unmatched. The CDR3 nucleotides read TGCGCCAGCAGCCAACTAGCGGGCCGCACAGATACGCAGTATTTT. It translates to CASSQLAGRTDTQYF.

The chain recombines TRBV7-3 with TRBJ1-5; possible D gene TRBD1, 5 bases. Trimming removed 2 bases at V and 2 bases at J, with 10 bases between. Germline CDR1 SGHTA, CDR2 FQGTGA. The CDR3 contains 15 residues. The CDR3 sequence: CASSLPREGNQPQHF. The CDR3 DNA sequence: TGTGCCAGCAGCTTACCCAGGGAGGGCAATCAGCCCCAGCATTTT. The entire variable domain, with the rest obtained from reference TRBV7-3 and TRBJ1-5, is as follows: GAGVSQTPSNKVTEKGKYVELRCDPISGHTALYWYRQSLGQGPEFLIYFQGTGAADDSGLPNDRFFAVRPEGSVSTLKIQRTERGDSAVYLCASSLPREGNQPQHFGDGTRLSIL.

Here the CDR3 reads CASSPTVPGQGTSEQYF. Written as DNA, the CDR3 is TGCGCCAGCAGCCCGACGGTCCCGGGACAGGGTACCAGCGAGCAGTACTTC. This rearrangement joins TRBV5-1 to TRBJ2-7; 9 nucleotides agree with TRBD1. The trim removed 4 bases at V and 6 bases at J, leaving 17 bases unmatched. There are 17 residues in the CDR3. Germline V CDR1 and CDR2: SGHRS, YFSETQ.

The CDR3 loop is CASSWIERNTQYF. The CDR3 nucleotides read TGTGCCAGCAGCTGGATAGAGCGGAATACGCAGTATTTT. The genes are TRBV5-5 and TRBJ2-3; D may be TRBD2 (5 bases). Germline loops: CDR1 SGHKS, CDR2 YYEKEE (reference sequence). This CDR3 spans 13 amino acids. Trimming removed 3 bases from V and 7 bases from J, with 12 bases in between.

The CDR3 loop reads CASSLGGDTQYF. The CDR3 nucleotides are TGTGCCAGCAGTTTAGGGGGAGATACGCAGTATTTT. The chain employs TRBV27 and TRBJ2-3; D may correspond to TRBD1 or TRBD2 (5 bases each). This CDR3 has 12 amino acids. V was cut by 2 bases and J by 5 bases, with 5 bases left in between. Germline assignment: CDR1 MNHEY and CDR2 SMNVEV (reference sequence).